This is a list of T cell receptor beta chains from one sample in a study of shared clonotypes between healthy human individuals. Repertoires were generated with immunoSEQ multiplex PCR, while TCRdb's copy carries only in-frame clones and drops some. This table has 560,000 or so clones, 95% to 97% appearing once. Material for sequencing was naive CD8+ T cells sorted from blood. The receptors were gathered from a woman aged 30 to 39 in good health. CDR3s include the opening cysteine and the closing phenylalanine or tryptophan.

CASSLSTDTQYF,TRBJ2-3,TRBV28
CASNGVGYSNQPQHF,TRBJ1-5,TRBV6-1
CASSGVGGPGYEQYF,TRBJ2-7,TRBV5-4
CASSFAVVQSREQYF,TRBJ2-7,TRBV28
CASSSRLAGADTGELFF,TRBJ2-2,TRBV5-5
CASSFGNEQYF,TRBJ2-7,TRBV7-8
CASSPGLAGSSYEQYF,TRBJ2-7,TRBV7-6
CASSSGLADHTGELFF,TRBJ2-2,TRBV5-6
CASTARLGGGYEQYF,TRBJ2-7,TRBV5-1
CASSFPGDNEQFF,TRBJ2-1,TRBV25-1
CASSLGSNVLTF,TRBJ2-6,TRBV5-6
CASTDRLGAFF,TRBJ1-1,TRBV19
CASSQEGLAGNEQFF,TRBJ2-1,TRBV4-2
CASSLGNFYGYTF,TRBJ1-2,TRBV5-1
CASSETTGLDNEAFF,TRBJ1-1,TRBV2
CASSPYTGTRNEQFF,TRBJ2-1,TRBV19
CASRTPGLAPGEQFF,TRBJ2-1,TRBV27
CASSFGQMYEQYF,TRBJ2-7,TRBV27
CASSLTPSVTSYEQYF,TRBJ2-7,TRBV27
CASSLSGYDTEAFF,TRBJ1-1,TRBV7-8
CASSFSSYDETQYF,TRBJ2-5,TRBV27
CAISEGTGGYGYTF,TRBJ1-2,TRBV10-3
CASSLWDEQFF,TRBJ2-1,TRBV7-9
CASLRQGRGNQPQHF,TRBJ1-5,TRBV6-1
CASSEVPGVFDEQFF,TRBJ2-1,TRBV6-1
CASSFGPSYEQYF,TRBJ2-7,TRBV27
CASSLSGQGAVDTQYF,TRBJ2-3,TRBV27
CASTLLFGAQHTEAFF,TRBJ1-1,TRBV28
CACCAFQGLDEQYF,TRBJ2-7,TRBV28
CASSWNRPKWEQYF,TRBJ2-7,TRBV5-8
CASSLPGQSSEQYF,TRBJ2-7,TRBV13
CASNWDNGYEQYF,TRBJ2-7,TRBV2
CASSLTGAYNEQFF,TRBJ2-1,TRBV25-1
CASSPLDRAPSPLHF,TRBJ1-6,TRBV28
CASKIAGIQYF,TRBJ2-4,TRBV19
CASSESGDNQPQHF,TRBJ1-5,TRBV2
CASSLWGGNGYTF,TRBJ1-2,TRBV5-6
CASSQVSEGGPSEKLFF,TRBJ1-4,TRBV4-1
CASSKETSGFEQYF,TRBJ2-7,TRBV21-1
CASSQGGLGGGQGDEQYF,TRBJ2-7,TRBV4-1
CASSYSEGPEKLFF,TRBJ1-4,TRBV6-5
CASSQYLAGEENEQFF,TRBJ2-1,TRBV4-1